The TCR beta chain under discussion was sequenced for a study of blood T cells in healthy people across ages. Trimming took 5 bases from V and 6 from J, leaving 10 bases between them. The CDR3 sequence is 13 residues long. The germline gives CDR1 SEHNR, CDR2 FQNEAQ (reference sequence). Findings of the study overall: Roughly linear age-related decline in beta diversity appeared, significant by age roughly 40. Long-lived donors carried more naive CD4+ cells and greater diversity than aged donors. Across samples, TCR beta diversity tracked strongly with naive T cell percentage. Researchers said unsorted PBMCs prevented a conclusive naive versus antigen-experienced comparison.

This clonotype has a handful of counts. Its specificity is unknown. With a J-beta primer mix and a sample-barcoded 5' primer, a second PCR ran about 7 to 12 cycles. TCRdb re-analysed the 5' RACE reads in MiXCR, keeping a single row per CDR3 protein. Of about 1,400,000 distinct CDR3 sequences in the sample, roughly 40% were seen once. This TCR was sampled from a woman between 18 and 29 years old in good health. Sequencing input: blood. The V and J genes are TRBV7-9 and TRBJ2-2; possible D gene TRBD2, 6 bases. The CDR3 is CASSPPGAGELFF. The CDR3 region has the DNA TGTGCCAGCAGCCCCCCGGGGGCCGGGGAGCTGTTTTTT.